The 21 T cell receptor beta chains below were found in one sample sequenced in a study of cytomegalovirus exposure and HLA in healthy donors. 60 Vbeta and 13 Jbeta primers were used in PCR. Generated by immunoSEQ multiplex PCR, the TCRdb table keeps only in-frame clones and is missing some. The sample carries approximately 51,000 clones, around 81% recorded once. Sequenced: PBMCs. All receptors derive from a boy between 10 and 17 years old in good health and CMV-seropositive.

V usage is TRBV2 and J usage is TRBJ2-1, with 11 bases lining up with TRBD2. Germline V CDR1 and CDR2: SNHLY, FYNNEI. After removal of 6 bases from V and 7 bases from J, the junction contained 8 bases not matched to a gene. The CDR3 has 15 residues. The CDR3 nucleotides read TGTGCCAGCAGGAGGGGTACTAGCGGGGGTAATGAGCAGTTCTTC. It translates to CASRRGTSGGNEQFF.

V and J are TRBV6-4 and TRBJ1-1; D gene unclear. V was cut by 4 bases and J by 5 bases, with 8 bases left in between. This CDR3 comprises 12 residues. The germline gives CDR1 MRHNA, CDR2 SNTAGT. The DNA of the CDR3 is TGTGCCAGCAGTGCACGGGTGACTGAAGCTTTCTTT. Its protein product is CASSARVTEAFF.

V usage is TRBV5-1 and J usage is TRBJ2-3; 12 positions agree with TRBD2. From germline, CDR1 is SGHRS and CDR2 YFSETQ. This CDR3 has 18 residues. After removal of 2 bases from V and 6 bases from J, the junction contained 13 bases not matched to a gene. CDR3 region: CASSFELTSGGTKDTQYF. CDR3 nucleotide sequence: TGCGCCAGCAGCTTCGAACTAACTAGCGGGGGGACGAAGGATACGCAGTATTTT. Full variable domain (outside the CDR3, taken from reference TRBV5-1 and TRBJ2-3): KAGVTQTPRYLIKTRGQQVTLSCSPISGHRSVSWYQQTPGQGLQFLFEYFSETQRNKGNFPGRFSGRQFSNSRSEMNVSTLELGDSALYLCASSFELTSGGTKDTQYFGPGTRLTVL.

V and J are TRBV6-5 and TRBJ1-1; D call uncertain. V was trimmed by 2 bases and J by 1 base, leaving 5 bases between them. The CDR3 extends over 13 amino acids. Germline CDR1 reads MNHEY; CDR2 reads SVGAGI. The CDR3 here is CASSYNRNTEAFF. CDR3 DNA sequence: TGTGCCAGCAGTTACAACAGGAACACTGAAGCTTTCTTT.

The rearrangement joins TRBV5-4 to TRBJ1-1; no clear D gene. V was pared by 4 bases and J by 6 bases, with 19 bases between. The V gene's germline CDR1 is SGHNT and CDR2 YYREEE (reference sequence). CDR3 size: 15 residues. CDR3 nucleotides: TGTGCCAGCAGCCCGCCGGGGTCCCCTGGGGCTGAAGCTTTCTTT. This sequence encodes CASSPPGSPGAEAFF. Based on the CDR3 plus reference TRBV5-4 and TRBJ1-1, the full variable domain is ETGVTQSPTHLIKTRGQQVTLRCSSQSGHNTVSWYQQALGQGPQFIFQYYREEENGRGNFPPRFSGLQFPNYSSELNVNALELDDSALYLCASSPPGSPGAEAFFGQGTRLTVV.

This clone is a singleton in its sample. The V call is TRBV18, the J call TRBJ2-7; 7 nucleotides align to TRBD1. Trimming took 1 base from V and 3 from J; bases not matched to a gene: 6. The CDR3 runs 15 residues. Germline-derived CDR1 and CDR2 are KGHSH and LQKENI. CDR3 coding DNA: TGTGCCAGCTCACCACAGACAGGGACGCTCTACGAGCAGTACTTC. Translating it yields CASSPQTGTLYEQYF.

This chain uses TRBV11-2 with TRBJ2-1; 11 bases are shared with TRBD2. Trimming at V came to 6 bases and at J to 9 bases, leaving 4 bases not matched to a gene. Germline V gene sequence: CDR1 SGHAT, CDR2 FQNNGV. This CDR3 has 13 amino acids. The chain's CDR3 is CASRSTSGGEQFF. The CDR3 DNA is TGTGCCAGCAGGTCCACTAGCGGGGGTGAGCAGTTCTTC.

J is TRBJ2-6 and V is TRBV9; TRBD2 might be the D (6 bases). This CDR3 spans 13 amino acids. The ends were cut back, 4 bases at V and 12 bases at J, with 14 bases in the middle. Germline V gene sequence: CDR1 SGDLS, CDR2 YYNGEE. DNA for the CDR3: TGTGCCAGCAGCTTGATTGACGGGGGCGTCCTGACTTTC. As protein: CASSLIDGGVLTF. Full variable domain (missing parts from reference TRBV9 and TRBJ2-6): DSGVTQTPKHLITATGQRVTLRCSPRSGDLSVYWYQQSLDQGLQFLIQYYNGEERAKGNILERFSAQQFPDLHSELNLSSLELGDSALYFCASSLIDGGVLTFGAGSRLTVL.

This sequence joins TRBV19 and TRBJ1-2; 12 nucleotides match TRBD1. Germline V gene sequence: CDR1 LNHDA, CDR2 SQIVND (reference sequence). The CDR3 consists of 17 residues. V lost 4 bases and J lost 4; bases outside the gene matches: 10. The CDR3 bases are TGTGCCAGTAGTACGCCGGGACAGGGGGCGGCAAGCTATGGCTACACCTTC. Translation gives CASSTPGQGAASYGYTF. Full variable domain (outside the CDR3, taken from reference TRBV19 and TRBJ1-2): DGGITQSPKYLFRKEGQNVTLSCEQNLNHDAMYWYRQDPGQGLRLIYYSQIVNDFQKGDIAEGYSVSREKKESFPLTVTSAQKNPTAFYLCASSTPGQGAASYGYTFGSGTRLTVV.

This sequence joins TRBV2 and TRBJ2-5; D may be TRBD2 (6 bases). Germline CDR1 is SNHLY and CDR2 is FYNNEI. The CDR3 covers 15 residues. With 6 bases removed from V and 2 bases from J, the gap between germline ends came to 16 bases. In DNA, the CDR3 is TGTGCCAGCAGCCCAAGGGCTAGCGAGCAAGAGACCCAGTACTTC. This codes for CASSPRASEQETQYF.

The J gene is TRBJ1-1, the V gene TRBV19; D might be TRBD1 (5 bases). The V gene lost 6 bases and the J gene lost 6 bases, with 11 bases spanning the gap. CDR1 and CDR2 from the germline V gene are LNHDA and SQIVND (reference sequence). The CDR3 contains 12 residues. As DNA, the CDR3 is TGTGCCAGTAGCCCCAGGGTTTCTGAAGCTTTCTTT. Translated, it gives CASSPRVSEAFF.

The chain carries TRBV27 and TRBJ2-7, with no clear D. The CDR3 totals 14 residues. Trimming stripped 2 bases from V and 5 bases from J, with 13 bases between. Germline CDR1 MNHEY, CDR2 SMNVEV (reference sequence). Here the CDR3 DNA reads TGTGCCAGCAGTTTAAGCTCTACGGGTCACGAGCAGTACTTC. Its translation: CASSLSSTGHEQYF.

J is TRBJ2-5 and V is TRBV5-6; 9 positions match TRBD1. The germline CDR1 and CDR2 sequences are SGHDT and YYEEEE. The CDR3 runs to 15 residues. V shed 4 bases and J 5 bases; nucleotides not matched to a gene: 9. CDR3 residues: CASSDGTGGTETQYF. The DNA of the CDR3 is TGTGCCAGCAGCGATGGAACAGGGGGCACGGAGACCCAGTACTTC.

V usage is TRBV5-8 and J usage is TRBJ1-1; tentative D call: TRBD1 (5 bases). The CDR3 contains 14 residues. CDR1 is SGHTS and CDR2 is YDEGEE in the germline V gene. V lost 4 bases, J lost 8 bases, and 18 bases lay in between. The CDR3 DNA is TGTGCCAGCAGCCCCACTTATGTTCAGGGCGAAGCTTTCTTT. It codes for CASSPTYVQGEAFF.

For the CDR3, the DNA is TGTGCCAGCAGCGTAGGTCAGGCCAATCAGCCCCAGCATTTT. It yields the protein CASSVGQANQPQHF. The J gene is TRBJ1-5, the V gene TRBV9; the D is unclear. V was cut by 0 bases and J by 3 bases, with 7 bases left in between. Germline values: CDR1 SGDLS, CDR2 YYNGEE. The CDR3 has 14 residues.

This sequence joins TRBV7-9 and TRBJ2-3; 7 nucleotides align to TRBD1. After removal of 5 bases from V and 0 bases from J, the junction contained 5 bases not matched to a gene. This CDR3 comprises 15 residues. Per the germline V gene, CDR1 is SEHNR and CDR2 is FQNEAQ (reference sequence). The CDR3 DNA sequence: TGTGCCAGCAGCCAAGGGGGCGCCAGCACAGATACGCAGTATTTT. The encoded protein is CASSQGGASTDTQYF.

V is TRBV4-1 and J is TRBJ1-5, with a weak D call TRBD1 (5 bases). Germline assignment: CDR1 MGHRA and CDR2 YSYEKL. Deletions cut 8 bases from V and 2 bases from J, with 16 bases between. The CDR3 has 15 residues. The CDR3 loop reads CASGGGDWGNQPQHF. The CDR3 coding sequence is TGCGCCAGCGGCGGAGGGGATTGGGGCAATCAGCCCCAGCATTTT.

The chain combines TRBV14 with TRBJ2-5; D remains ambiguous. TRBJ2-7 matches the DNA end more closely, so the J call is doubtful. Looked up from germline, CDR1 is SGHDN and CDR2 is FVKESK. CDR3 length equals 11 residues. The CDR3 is CASSQVHEQYF. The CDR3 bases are TGTGCCAGCAGCCAAGTCCACGAGCAGTACTTC.

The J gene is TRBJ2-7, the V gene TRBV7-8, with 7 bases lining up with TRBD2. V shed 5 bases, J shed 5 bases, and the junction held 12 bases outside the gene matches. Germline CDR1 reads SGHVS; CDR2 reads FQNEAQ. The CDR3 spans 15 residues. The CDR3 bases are TGTGCCAGCAGCCGCGAGGGAGGGGCGCTAGACGAGCAGTACTTC. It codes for CASSREGGALDEQYF. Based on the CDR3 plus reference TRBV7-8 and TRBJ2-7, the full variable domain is GAGVSQSPRYKVAKRGQDVALRCDPISGHVSLFWYQQALGQGPEFLTYFQNEAQLDKSGLPSDRFFAERPEGSVSTLKIQRTQQEDSAVYLCASSREGGALDEQYFGPGTRLTVT.

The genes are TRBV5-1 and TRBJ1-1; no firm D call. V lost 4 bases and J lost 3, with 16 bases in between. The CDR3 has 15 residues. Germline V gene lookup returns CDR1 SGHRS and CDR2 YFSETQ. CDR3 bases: TGCGCCAGCAGCCTCAACGGGGTCGGAGACACTGAAGCTTTCTTT. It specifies CASSLNGVGDTEAFF.

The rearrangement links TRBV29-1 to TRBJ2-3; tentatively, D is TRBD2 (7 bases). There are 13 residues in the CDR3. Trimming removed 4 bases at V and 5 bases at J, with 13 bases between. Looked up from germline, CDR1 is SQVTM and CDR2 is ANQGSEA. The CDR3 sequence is CSVGTGGRDTQYF. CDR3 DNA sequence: TGCAGCGTTGGGACCGGGGGGCGAGATACGCAGTATTTT.